Listed below are T cell receptor beta chains from one sample, sequenced in a study of shared clonotypes between healthy human individuals. TCRdb's copy holds only in-frame clones and misses some; the assay was immunoSEQ multiplex PCR. The data hold about 2.2 million clones, with 80% to 95% observed a single time. The sequencing input was naive CD8+ T cells from PBMCs. These receptors were obtained from a man between 18 and 35 years old in good health. Some clones in this sample may be carry-over from other donors' samples. Both conserved end residues are part of each CDR3. D genes are given only for firm matches. Clone size is stated in some rows and not others, as once, few, many or a class when expanded.

d_gene	v_gene	j_gene	abundance	CDR3nt	CDR3aa
.	TRBV28	TRBJ2-4	.	TGTGCCAGCAGTTTAAGGTCTCTGGGCTTCCAGGGGACCAAAAACATTCAGTACTTC	CASSLRSLGFQGTKNIQYF
TRBD1	TRBV18	TRBJ1-1	.	TGTGCCAGCTCACCGCCAGGGGGGGGCGACACTGAAGCTTTCTTT	CASSPPGGGDTEAFF
.	TRBV7-3	TRBJ1-1	.	TGTGCCAGCAGCTTATACGCCCGGCGCACTGAAGCTTTCTTT	CASSLYARRTEAFF
.	TRBV9	TRBJ2-6	.	TGTGCCAGCAGCTTCGACACGAACTCTGGGGCCAACGTCCTGACTTTC	CASSFDTNSGANVLTF
.	TRBV7-9	TRBJ2-5	.	TGTGCCAGCAGCTTACCCCGGGTGGGGGAAATACAAGAGACCCAGTACTTC	CASSLPRVGEIQETQYF
.	TRBV7-9	TRBJ1-3	once	TGTGCCAGCAGCCCCACAGGGATTGGAAACACCATATATTTT	CASSPTGIGNTIYF
TRBD2	TRBV2	TRBJ2-1	.	TGTGCCAGCAGTGCCGGGACTAGCGCTTACAATGAGCAGTTCTTC	CASSAGTSAYNEQFF
.	TRBV28	TRBJ2-3	.	TGTGCCAGCAGTACGTACCGGACAGCCCCCTCTACAGATACGCAGTATTTT	CASSTYRTAPSTDTQYF
.	TRBV7-9	TRBJ1-1	.	TGTGCCAGCAGCTTAGTTGAGGGATTGAACACTGAAGCTTTCTTT	CASSLVEGLNTEAFF
.	TRBV27	TRBJ1-5	.	TGTGCCAGCACCTCGGGGAGCAATCAGCCCCAGCATTTT	CASTSGSNQPQHF
.	TRBV5-4	TRBJ2-5	.	TGTGCCAGCAGTTTTGACGGACAGATGCAAGAGACCCAGTACTTC	CASSFDGQMQETQYF
.	TRBV10-1	TRBJ2-3	.	TGCGCCAGCAAAAACAGGAAGAGCACAGATACGCAGTATTTT	CASKNRKSTDTQYF
.	TRBV7-8	TRBJ2-1	once	TGTGCCAGCAGCTTACAGGGTCCCTACAATGAGCAGTTCTTC	CASSLQGPYNEQFF
.	TRBV7-9	TRBJ2-7	.	TGTGCCAGCACCAATAAAGGCTACGAGCAGTACTTC	CASTNKGYEQYF
.	TRBV14	TRBJ2-7	.	TGTGCCAGCAGCCGGGGGTCCTACGAGCAGTACTTC	CASSRGSYEQYF
TRBD1	TRBV6-1	TRBJ2-7	.	TGTGCCATACAGGGGCAGGGCACCTACGAGCAGTACTTC	CAIQGQGTYEQYF
TRBD2	TRBV7-4	TRBJ2-1	once	TGTGCCAGCAGCTTAGTCTCCAGCGGGAGGGCTTCGTGGAATGAGCAGTTCTTC	CASSLVSSGRASWNEQFF
.	TRBV6-1	TRBJ2-7	.	TGTGCCAGCAGTGTGGGACTGGCCTACGAGCAGTACTTC	CASSVGLAYEQYF
TRBD1	TRBV4-1	TRBJ1-2	.	TGCGCCAGCAGCCAACCCGGGACAGGGGCCTATGGCTACACCTTC	CASSQPGTGAYGYTF
TRBD2	TRBV18	TRBJ2-1	.	TGTGCCAGCTCACCCGCATCACTAGCGGGACGGTCCTACAATGAGCAGTTCTTC	CASSPASLAGRSYNEQFF
.	TRBV27	TRBJ2-2	.	TGTGCCAGCAGTCTAACAGGGTTTTCGAACACCGGGGAGCTGTTTTTT	CASSLTGFSNTGELFF
TRBD2	TRBV5-1	TRBJ2-1	.	TGCGCCAGCAGCGTTACTAGCGGGAGGGCCACCTCCTACAATGAGCAGTTCTTC	CASSVTSGRATSYNEQFF
.	TRBV28	TRBJ2-3	once	TGTGCCAGCACCATGGAACGAGGAAGGGATACGCAGTATTTT	CASTMERGRDTQYF
TRBD2	TRBV6-1	TRBJ2-1	.	TGTGCCAGCAGTGCGGGCGGGAGAGTGCTCGATGAGCAGTTCTTC	CASSAGGRVLDEQFF
.	TRBV27	TRBJ2-7	.	TGTGCCAGCAGTTTAGGTCACAGGGACGCCTACGAGCAGTACTTC	CASSLGHRDAYEQYF
TRBD2	TRBV6-5	TRBJ2-7	.	TGTGCCAGCAGTTACCTGGCGGGAGGGCCTTACGAGCAGTACTTC	CASSYLAGGPYEQYF
.	TRBV7-9	TRBJ1-4	.	TGTGCCAGCAAGGGGCGCGGGACACCGGAAAAACTGTTTTTT	CASKGRGTPEKLFF
.	TRBV2	TRBJ1-1	.	TGTGCCAGCAGGGGGGGGAACACTGAAGCTTTCTTT	CASRGGNTEAFF
.	TRBV7-9	TRBJ1-2	.	TGTGCCAGCAGCTTCCCCAGTGGCGGCTACACCTTC	CASSFPSGGYTF
TRBD1	TRBV30	TRBJ1-1	once	TGTGCCTGGTCAGGGGGCCCCGGTGATGAAGCTTTCTTT	CAWSGGPGDEAFF
.	TRBV2	TRBJ1-2	.	TGTGCCAGCAGTGACCGTGTGGACCTCTACACCTTC	CASSDRVDLYTF
.	TRBV7-9	TRBJ2-2	few	TGTGCCAGCAGCTTAGTCCTGGGTCCCGGGGAGCTGTTTTTT	CASSLVLGPGELFF
.	TRBV7-9	TRBJ1-2	.	TGTGCCAGCAGCTTAGGGAGGGCAGGGGAGGTCTATGGCTACACCTTC	CASSLGRAGEVYGYTF
TRBD2	TRBV28	TRBJ2-1	.	TGTGCCAGCAGTTTAGTAGCGGGAGGGTGGGGCAATGAGCAGTTCTTC	CASSLVAGGWGNEQFF
.	TRBV10-1	TRBJ2-1	once	TGCGCCAGCAAAGAGTTAGCGGCAGGATACAATGAGCAGTTCTTC	CASKELAAGYNEQFF
TRBD1	TRBV2	TRBJ2-7	once	TGTGCCAGCAGAATCCCTACAGGGGAATACGAGCAGTACTTC	CASRIPTGEYEQYF
.	TRBV9	TRBJ2-2	.	TGTGCCAGCAGCTCCCGTGGGGTAGCGGTCTACGGGGAGCTGTTTTTT	CASSSRGVAVYGELFF
.	TRBV15	TRBJ1-1	.	TGTGCCACCAGCTGGGGGCCCTACACTGAAGCTTTCTTT	CATSWGPYTEAFF
.	TRBV9	TRBJ2-1	once	TGTGCCAGCAGCGTGGGTGGTCGGGGCTACAATGAGCAGTTCTTC	CASSVGGRGYNEQFF
.	TRBV14	TRBJ2-7	.	TGTGCCAGCAGCCAAGTCAGACCGGGCGAGCAGTACTTC	CASSQVRPGEQYF
TRBD2	TRBV4-1	TRBJ2-3	.	TGCGCCAGCAGCCTGGCCGCTAGCGGGAGGGCCACAGATACGCAGTATTTT	CASSLAASGRATDTQYF
.	TRBV7-6	TRBJ2-4	few	TGTGCCAGCAGCTTAGCCCCCGGGGACGGTCTAGCCAAAAACATTCAGTACTTC	CASSLAPGDGLAKNIQYF
TRBD1	TRBV28	TRBJ2-7	.	TGTGCCAGCACCCCCGGGACAGGGGGCTACGAGCAGTACTTC	CASTPGTGGYEQYF
TRBD2	TRBV7-3	TRBJ2-1	once	TGTGCCAGCAGCCACGGAGGGCGGGAGGGCTACAATGAGCAGTTCTTC	CASSHGGREGYNEQFF
.	TRBV2	TRBJ1-1	few	TGTGCCAGGCTAGTCCCCGGGGACACTGAAGCTTTCTTT	CARLVPGDTEAFF
.	TRBV19	TRBJ1-2	.	TGTGCCAGTAGGAACGGCGGCTACACCTTC	CASRNGGYTF
TRBD2	TRBV4-1	TRBJ2-7	.	TGCGCCAGCAGCCAAGAGACTAGCGGAACCTACGAGCAGTACTTC	CASSQETSGTYEQYF
.	TRBV5-1	TRBJ2-7	.	TGCGCCAGCAGCGGACGATACGAGCAGTACTTC	CASSGRYEQYF
.	TRBV10-3	TRBJ2-5	once	TGTGCCATCAGTGAGTCAAGAGAGACCCAGTACTTC	CAISESRETQYF
.	TRBV15	TRBJ1-5	.	TGTGCCTCTGGGAGCGGCAATCAGCCCCAGCATTTT	CASGSGNQPQHF